A single sample is the source of the 12 T cell receptor beta chains below, sequenced in a study of T cell repertoires in cytomegalovirus infection. TCRdb processed the reads anew with MiXCR; each CDR3 protein has one entry. The table has about 210,000 distinct CDR3 sequences, about 5.9% seen once; the top ten hold roughly 6%. The source material was PBMCs. The receptors shown here come from a human donor in good health (CMV status not recorded). Some clones in this sample may be carry-over from other donors' samples.

This clonotype was recorded many times. CDR3 residues: CASSSGTGTKENYGYTF. The CDR3 nucleotides are TGTGCCAGCAGCTCGGGGACAGGGACCAAAGAGAACTATGGCTACACCTTC. The V and J genes are TRBV11-2 and TRBJ1-2, with TRBD1 matching 9 bases. Trimming removed 4 bases from V and 2 bases from J; junction bases left unmatched: 11. Germline CDR1 SGHAT, CDR2 FQNNGV. The CDR3 has 17 amino acids.

This clonotype occurred many times. The J gene is TRBJ2-7, the V gene TRBV29-1; the D is unclear. The CDR3 spans 15 residues. V gave up 0 bases and J gave up 2 bases, with 14 bases separating them. The germline V gene encodes CDR1 SQVTM and CDR2 ANQGSEA. CDR3 in DNA: TGCAGCGTTGAAGATCACCAGCTACCAACCTACGAGCAGTACTTC. This codes for CSVEDHQLPTYEQYF.

This clonotype was recorded many times. This chain uses TRBV20-1 with TRBJ1-2; 8 bases are shared with TRBD1. Per the germline V gene, CDR1 is DFQATT and CDR2 is SNEGSKA (reference sequence). This CDR3 is 13 amino acids long. V shed 6 bases, J shed 3 bases, and the junction held 6 bases outside the gene matches. The DNA for the CDR3 is TGCAGTGCGCGGACAGGGAATGACTATGGCTACACCTTC. It translates to CSARTGNDYGYTF.

The chain uses TRBV4-1 and TRBJ2-7; the match to TRBD1 covers 8 bases. V gave up 0 bases and J gave up 1 base; unmatched junction bases: 11. This CDR3 has 18 residues. Germline CDR1 is MGHRA and CDR2 is YSYEKL. CDR3 sequence reads: CASSQDRGDRRRSYEQYF. CDR3 DNA: TGCGCCAGCAGCCAAGATCGAGGGGACAGGCGAAGATCCTACGAGCAGTACTTC.

This clonotype was seen repeatedly, ten times or more. The chain couples TRBV7-2 to TRBJ2-5, with TRBD2 matching over 8 bases. V gave up 5 bases and J gave up 3 bases; unmatched junction bases: 8. The CDR3 is 15 amino acids. Germline V gene sequence: CDR1 SGHTA, CDR2 FQGNSA. CDR3 sequence: CASSLDGTRKETQYF. In nucleotides, the CDR3 is TGTGCCAGCAGCCTCGATGGGACTAGGAAAGAGACCCAGTACTTC.

A note on this clonotype: This sequence may be a read error, since a much larger clone differs from it by one base. The chain combines TRBV20-1 with TRBJ2-3; 8 nucleotides line up with TRBD2. This CDR3 region has 16 residues. After removal of 3 bases from V and 2 bases from J, the junction contained 10 bases not matched to a gene. Germline-derived CDR1 and CDR2 are DFQATT and SNEGSKA (reference sequence). The CDR3 spells CSASARREAVTDTQYF. CDR3 nucleotide sequence: TGCAGTGCTAGTGCCAGGCGGGAGGCCGTCACAGATACGCAGTATTTT.

This clonotype was seen ten or more times. The CDR3 nucleotides read TGTGCCAGCAGCTTAGCTCGCGGTGCAGTCGCCTACGAGCAGTACTTC. This translates into CASSLARGAVAYEQYF. The chain uses TRBV7-9 and TRBJ2-7; D remains ambiguous. From germline, CDR1 is SEHNR and CDR2 FQNEAQ (reference sequence). Trimming left V 0 bases short and J 2 bases short, with 14 bases between. CDR3 size: 16 residues.

This clonotype was counted ten times or more. The CDR3 loop is CASSSGTASGANVLTF. The CDR3 DNA reads as TGTGCCAGCAGTTCGGGGACAGCCTCTGGGGCCAACGTCCTGACTTTC. This chain joins TRBV6-1 and TRBJ2-6, with TRBD1 identical over 7 bases. Germline CDR1 MNHNS, CDR2 SASEGT. V lost 5 bases, J lost 0 bases, and 4 bases stayed unmatched. This CDR3 contains 16 residues.

In this sample, this clonotype turned up many times. The V and J genes are TRBV7-2 and TRBJ2-3; D is perhaps TRBD1 or TRBD2 (5 bases each). Per the germline V gene, CDR1 is SGHTA and CDR2 is FQGNSA. V was clipped by 1 base and J by 1 base, with 6 bases between them. The CDR3 runs 14 residues. The CDR3, as DNA: TGTGCCAGCAGCTTAGTGGGGGGCACAGATACGCAGTATTTT. This translates into CASSLVGGTDTQYF.

The table lists this clonotype with a count of one. This may be a read error, as it is one base from a much larger clone. The chain uses TRBV25-1 and TRBJ1-2; the D gene is possibly TRBD1 (5 bases). This CDR3 spans 15 amino acids. The germline CDR1 and CDR2 sequences are MGHDK and SYGVNS. The CDR3 DNA is TGTGCCAGCAGTGAAGAGGGACCAGCATACTATCGCTACACCTTC. Amino acid sequence: CASSEEGPAYYRYTF.

Many counts were recorded for this clonotype. The gene calls are TRBV6-4 and TRBJ1-2; possibly TRBD1 for D (6 bases). The germline gives CDR1 MRHNA, CDR2 SNTAGT. The CDR3 sequence is 15 residues long. V was pared by 4 bases and J by 4 bases, with 16 bases between. DNA for the CDR3: TGTGCCAGCAGTGCGGGTATCGGACAGACCTATGGCTACACCTTC. It encodes CASSAGIGQTYGYTF.

There are many counts of this clonotype. This chain's CDR3 is CASSPEWTGQNTEAFF. CDR3 in DNA: TGCGCCAGCAGCCCCGAATGGACAGGGCAGAACACTGAAGCTTTCTTT. The genes are TRBV4-1 and TRBJ1-1, with 8 bases matching TRBD1. Germline V gives CDR1 MGHRA, CDR2 YSYEKL. CDR3 length equals 16 residues. The junction had 8 bases not matched to a gene; V was cut back by 4 bases and J by 1 base.